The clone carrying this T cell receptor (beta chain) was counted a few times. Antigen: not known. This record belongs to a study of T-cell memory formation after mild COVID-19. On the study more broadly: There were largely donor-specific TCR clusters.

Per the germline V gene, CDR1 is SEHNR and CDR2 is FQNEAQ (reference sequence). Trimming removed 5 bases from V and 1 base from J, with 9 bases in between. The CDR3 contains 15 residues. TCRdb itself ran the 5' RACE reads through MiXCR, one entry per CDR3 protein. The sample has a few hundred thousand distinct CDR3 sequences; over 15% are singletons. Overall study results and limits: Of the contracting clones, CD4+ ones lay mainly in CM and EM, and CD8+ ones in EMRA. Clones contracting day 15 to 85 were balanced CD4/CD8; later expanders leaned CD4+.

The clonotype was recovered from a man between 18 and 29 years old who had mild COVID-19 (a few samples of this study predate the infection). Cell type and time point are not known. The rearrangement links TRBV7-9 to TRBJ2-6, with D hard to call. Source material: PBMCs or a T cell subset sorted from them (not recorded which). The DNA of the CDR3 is TGTGCCAGCAGCCCGATCCCGTCTGGGGCCAACGTCCTGACTTTC. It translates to CASSPIPSGANVLTF.